The T cell receptor (beta chain) described here comes from a study of cytomegalovirus exposure and HLA in healthy donors. The J segment lost 8 bases and the V segment lost 6 bases, leaving 7 bases of the junction unmatched. CDR3 length: 14 amino acids. Germline V gene sequence: CDR1 SGHRS, CDR2 YFSETQ. Use of 60 Vbeta and 13 Jbeta primers characterized the PCR. The repertoire was sequenced with immunoSEQ multiplex PCR; TCRdb's copy has only in-frame clones and lacks some. Here the sample spans hundreds of thousands of clones, approximately 81% being singletons. The sample consisted of PBMCs. The sequence was obtained from a girl aged 2-10 years in good health and CMV-seronegative. The chain couples TRBV5-1 to TRBJ2-1; 11 positions agree with TRBD2. The CDR3 here is CASKGSGGADEQFF. The CDR3 DNA follows: TGCGCCAGCAAAGGTAGCGGGGGGGCGGATGAGCAGTTCTTC.